This T cell receptor (beta chain) stems from a study of blood T cell repertoires in COVID-19. The overall study: PBMCs, B-cell-depleted T cells, or T cells were the source of the cDNA or gDNA that made up the material.

CDR1 is SGHRS, CDR2 YFSETQ, per germline. The CDR3 runs 16 residues. Trimming stripped 0 bases from V and 4 bases from J, with 14 bases between. Using immunoSEQ multiplex PCR, the repertoire was profiled, and TCRdb retains in-frame clones only, with some absent. The repertoire includes about 140,000 clones, roughly 84% of them detected once, and approximately 4% sits in the top ten. The source is a woman aged 60 to 75 with acute or convalescent COVID-19. This chain uses TRBV5-1 with TRBJ2-1; D possibly corresponds to TRBD1 (5 bases). The source material was peripheral blood. In DNA form, the CDR3 reads TGCGCCAGCAGCTTGGCGCTATCGACAGCTTACAATGAGCAGTTCTTC. This translates into CASSLALSTAYNEQFF.